Below are 28 T cell receptor beta chains sequenced from a single sample in a study of cytomegalovirus exposure and HLA in healthy donors. Primers for the PCR totalled 60 Vbeta and 13 Jbeta. Profiling relied on immunoSEQ multiplex PCR, and the TCRdb table lists in-frame clones only, not all of them. This table has hundreds of thousands of clones, around nine tenths appearing once. The sequencing input was PBMCs. All receptors derive from a woman aged 18-29 years in good health and CMV-seronegative.

This chain connects TRBV14 to TRBJ1-1, with a weak D call TRBD1 (6 bases). V dropped 1 base and J dropped 6 bases, with 15 bases sitting between them. The CDR3 spans 15 residues. Germline V gene data show CDR1 as SGHDN and CDR2 as FVKESK. CDR3 coding DNA: TGTGCCAGCAGCCAAGGGAGGAGGACAGTTGCTGAAGCTTTCTTT. This sequence encodes CASSQGRRTVAEAFF.

The chain couples TRBV2 to TRBJ1-2; D is perhaps TRBD1 (5 bases). Germline lookup yields CDR1 SNHLY and CDR2 FYNNEI. Trimming removed 2 bases at V and 2 bases at J, with 12 bases between. The length of the CDR3 is 15 residues. The CDR3: CASSERGGGNYGYTF. The DNA of the CDR3 is TGTGCCAGCAGTGAAAGGGGCGGGGGGAACTATGGCTACACCTTC.

The chain recombines TRBV27 with TRBJ2-5; 15 bases agree with TRBD2. Germline values: CDR1 MNHEY, CDR2 SMNVEV (reference sequence). The V gene end was trimmed by 4 bases and the J gene end by 4 bases; junction bases not matched to a gene: 1. The CDR3 totals 15 residues. DNA for the CDR3: TGTGCCAGCAGTTCGGGACTAGCGGGGGGAGAGACCCAGTACTTC. Translating it yields CASSSGLAGGETQYF.

The V and J genes are TRBV11-2 and TRBJ2-7; no clear D. In germline, CDR1 is SGHAT, CDR2 FQNNGV. CDR3 length: 11 amino acids. Trimming took 4 bases from V and 4 from J, leaving 5 bases between them. CDR3 sequence (DNA): TGTGCCAGCAGCTCGACATACGAGCAGTACTTC. Translated: CASSSTYEQYF.

The chain combines TRBV6-5 with TRBJ2-7; 10 positions agree with TRBD2. CDR1 and CDR2 (germline): MNHEY, SVGAGI. The CDR3 is made up of 14 amino acids. After removal of 7 bases from V and 2 bases from J, the junction contained 5 bases not matched to a gene. CDR3 DNA: TGTGCCAGCATAGGGAGCGGGAGGGCCTACGAGCAGTACTTC. It is translated as CASIGSGRAYEQYF.

The genes are TRBV27 and TRBJ2-7; TRBD1 is a possible D gene (5 bases). This CDR3 contains 14 residues. The germline V gene has CDR1 MNHEY and CDR2 SMNVEV (reference sequence). The V end lost 1 base, the J end lost 5 bases, and 12 bases lay between the germline ends. The CDR3 DNA sequence: TGTGCCAGCAGTTTATGGCAGGGTAGTAACGAGCAGTACTTC. Its protein product is CASSLWQGSNEQYF.

The rearrangement uses TRBV14 and TRBJ1-3; D possibly corresponds to TRBD1 (6 bases). Deletions cut 1 base from V and 7 bases from J, with 29 bases between. CDR1 is SGHDN and CDR2 is FVKESK in the germline V gene. The CDR3 totals 20 residues. CDR3 loop: CASSQGWNRASPYTRNTIYF. CDR3 coding DNA: TGTGCCAGCAGCCAAGGATGGAACAGGGCAAGTCCTTACACCCGGAACACCATATATTTT.

The chain links TRBV18 to TRBJ2-1, with TRBD2 identical over 12 bases. Germline V gives CDR1 KGHSH, CDR2 LQKENI. The CDR3 contains 16 residues. With V trimmed by 2 bases and J by 2 bases, 1 base remained unmatched. The CDR3 sequence: CASSPSSGGAYNEQFF. CDR3 in DNA: TGTGCCAGCTCACCATCTAGCGGGGGGGCCTACAATGAGCAGTTCTTC.

The chain is built from TRBV19 and TRBJ1-1; tentatively, D is TRBD1 (6 bases). From germline, CDR1 is LNHDA and CDR2 SQIVND (reference sequence). CDR3 length equals 14 residues. V dropped 3 bases and J dropped 4 bases, with 12 bases sitting between them. The CDR3 nucleotides read TGTGCCAGTAGTATTCTCAGGGGACGCACTGAAGCTTTCTTT. Translated: CASSILRGRTEAFF. Filled out from reference TRBV19 and TRBJ1-1, the complete variable domain reads DGGITQSPKYLFRKEGQNVTLSCEQNLNHDAMYWYRQDPGQGLRLIYYSQIVNDFQKGDIAEGYSVSREKKESFPLTVTSAQKNPTAFYLCASSILRGRTEAFFGQGTRLTVV.

The chain is built from TRBV30 and TRBJ2-1; a possible D gene is TRBD2 (6 bases). This CDR3 is 15 amino acids long. Germline CDR1 GTSNPN, CDR2 SVGIG (reference sequence). The V end lost 2 bases, the J end lost 3 bases, and 14 bases lay between the germline ends. CDR3 coding DNA: TGTGCCTGGAGTAGGGGCGGGATCAACTACAATGAGCAGTTCTTC. Its protein is CAWSRGGINYNEQFF.

The chain couples TRBV4-3 to TRBJ2-2; 9 bases are a match to TRBD2. The CDR3 covers 16 residues. J was trimmed by 1 base and V by 3 bases; bases with no gene match: 3. In germline, CDR1 is LGHNA, CDR2 YSLEER. CDR3 nucleotides: TGCGCCAGCAGCCAGTCGACTAGCGGGAACACCGGGGAGCTGTTTTTT. Residues: CASSQSTSGNTGELFF.

The table lists this clone with a few counts. The chain has TRBV9 and TRBJ2-7; TRBD2 matches 8 bases. This CDR3 region has 14 residues. The germline CDR1 and CDR2 sequences are SGDLS and YYNGEE. Trimming removed 4 bases from V and 3 bases from J; junction bases left unmatched: 6. In nucleotides, the CDR3 is TGTGCCAGCAGCCGGCCCGGGACTAGCTACGAGCAGTACTTC. Its protein is CASSRPGTSYEQYF. Supplemented by reference TRBV9 and TRBJ2-7, the full variable domain reads DSGVTQTPKHLITATGQRVTLRCSPRSGDLSVYWYQQSLDQGLQFLIQYYNGEERAKGNILERFSAQQFPDLHSELNLSSLELGDSALYFCASSRPGTSYEQYFGPGTRLTVT.

V and J are TRBV4-3 and TRBJ2-7, with TRBD2 identical over 9 bases. The CDR3 has 17 amino acids. The V gene's germline CDR1 is LGHNA and CDR2 YSLEER. Trimming cost V 0 bases and J 1 base; bases outside gene matches: 7. This CDR3 is CASSQELAGELSYEQYF. The DNA of the CDR3 is TGCGCCAGCAGCCAAGAGTTAGCGGGAGAACTATCCTACGAGCAGTACTTC.

J is TRBJ1-5 and V is TRBV19, with 10 bases fitting TRBD1. The length of the CDR3 is 14 residues. CDR1 and CDR2 from the germline V gene are LNHDA and SQIVND (reference sequence). V lost 6 bases to trimming and J lost 4 bases; unmatched junction nucleotides: 3. CDR3 loop: CASRTDRGNQPQHF. The CDR3 DNA follows: TGTGCCAGTAGGACGGACAGGGGGAATCAGCCCCAGCATTTT. The entire variable domain, with the rest obtained from reference TRBV19 and TRBJ1-5, is as follows: DGGITQSPKYLFRKEGQNVTLSCEQNLNHDAMYWYRQDPGQGLRLIYYSQIVNDFQKGDIAEGYSVSREKKESFPLTVTSAQKNPTAFYLCASRTDRGNQPQHFGDGTRLSIL.

The rearrangement links TRBV5-1 to TRBJ1-3; 8 bases agree with TRBD1. The CDR3 contains 19 residues. Germline CDR1 reads SGHRS; CDR2 reads YFSETQ. The trim removed 2 bases at V and 4 bases at J, leaving 17 bases unmatched. In DNA form, the CDR3 reads TGCGCCAGCAGCTTACTTAGCTTCCCTCAGGGGGCCCGAGGAAACACCATATATTTT. As protein: CASSLLSFPQGARGNTIYF. Looking up the rest from reference TRBV5-1 and TRBJ1-3 gives the full variable domain: KAGVTQTPRYLIKTRGQQVTLSCSPISGHRSVSWYQQTPGQGLQFLFEYFSETQRNKGNFPGRFSGRQFSNSRSEMNVSTLELGDSALYLCASSLLSFPQGARGNTIYFGEGSWLTVV.

The table lists this clone with a few counts. The genes are TRBV27 and TRBJ1-4; D is uncertain. This CDR3 contains 15 residues. Trimming stripped 0 bases from V and 1 base from J, with 6 bases between. Germline V gene lookup returns CDR1 MNHEY and CDR2 SMNVEV (reference sequence). The CDR3 nucleotides are TGTGCCAGCAGTTTATCTTATCGAACTAATGAAAAACTGTTTTTT. Its protein is CASSLSYRTNEKLFF.

The gene calls are TRBV4-1 and TRBJ2-7; 11 nucleotides align to TRBD2. Trimming at V came to 6 bases and at J to 4 bases, leaving 11 bases not matched to a gene. In germline, CDR1 is MGHRA, CDR2 YSYEKL. CDR3 length: 16 residues. CDR3 sequence (DNA): TGCGCCAGCAGACGAGAAGAGGGACTAGCGGATTACGAGCAGTACTTC. It is translated as CASRREEGLADYEQYF.

This chain joins TRBV19 and TRBJ2-7, with a tentative D call TRBD2 (6 bases). Trimming stripped 6 bases from V and 3 bases from J, with 9 bases between. Germline loops: CDR1 LNHDA, CDR2 SQIVND (reference sequence). The CDR3 consists of 12 residues. The CDR3 spells CASSLGGYEQYF. Written as DNA, the CDR3 is TGTGCCAGTAGCCTCGGGGGCTACGAGCAGTACTTC.

The V call is TRBV27, the J call TRBJ1-2; D ambiguous. Trimming stripped 0 bases from V and 8 bases from J, with 13 bases between. CDR3 length: 14 amino acids. Germline V gene lookup returns CDR1 MNHEY and CDR2 SMNVEV (reference sequence). Written as DNA, the CDR3 is TGTGCCAGCAGTTTATCCCAAGGAGGGTTCGGCTACACCTTC. This translates into CASSLSQGGFGYTF.

The chain links TRBV10-2 to TRBJ2-1, with D maybe TRBD2 (5 bases). Germline lookup yields CDR1 WSHSY and CDR2 SAAADI. V was pared by 2 bases and J by 4 bases, with 9 bases between. The CDR3 consists of 14 residues. The CDR3 reads CASSEDWEYNEQFF. The CDR3 region has the DNA TGCGCCAGCAGTGAGGACTGGGAGTACAATGAGCAGTTCTTC.

The rearrangement joins TRBV5-1 to TRBJ2-7; a possible D gene is TRBD1 (6 bases). The CDR3 length is 14 residues. CDR1 and CDR2 (germline): SGHRS, YFSETQ. The V gene lost 3 bases and the J gene lost 3 bases, with 13 bases spanning the gap. The CDR3 coding sequence is TGCGCCAGCAGCTCCCAACAGGGTAACTACGAGCAGTACTTC. It is translated as CASSSQQGNYEQYF.

This chain connects TRBV2 to TRBJ1-4, with 8 bases lining up with TRBD1. V lost 8 bases, J lost 8 bases, and 10 bases stayed unmatched. The CDR3 is 14 amino acids. CDR1 is SNHLY and CDR2 is FYNNEI in the germline V gene. In DNA form, the CDR3 reads TGTGCCAGCCTTACCAGGGACAGGACCGAAAAACTGTTTTTT. Its translation is CASLTRDRTEKLFF.

This clone was seen a single time. The V call is TRBV23-1, the J call TRBJ2-4; tentatively, D is TRBD1 (5 bases). TRBV23-1 is reported as an ORF; its role is uncertain. There are 14 residues in the CDR3. The V end was cut by 4 bases, the J end by 1 base, with 8 bases between. The CDR3 DNA reads TGCGCCAGCAGTCTTAAGGGGGCCAAAAACATTCAGTACTTC. Protein product: CASSLKGAKNIQYF.

This chain links TRBV19 with TRBJ1-4; D gene uncertain. This CDR3 is built from 15 residues. V dropped 6 bases and J dropped 0 bases, with 11 bases sitting between them. Per the germline V gene, CDR1 is LNHDA and CDR2 is SQIVND (reference sequence). The CDR3 DNA sequence: TGTGCCAGTAGATTGGGAGGGCCAACTAATGAAAAACTGTTTTTT. Its protein is CASRLGGPTNEKLFF.

This rearrangement joins TRBV19 to TRBJ2-7, with 12 positions matching TRBD2. This CDR3 has 15 amino acids. V trimming: 5 bases; J trimming: 2 bases; junction bases outside the gene matches: 4. Germline V gives CDR1 LNHDA, CDR2 SQIVND (reference sequence). In DNA, the CDR3 is TGTGCCAGTAGTCTTGGACTAGCGGGGACCTACGAGCAGTACTTC. It codes for CASSLGLAGTYEQYF.

A word on this clone: One end of the junction is discordant with germline, which a read error may explain. Other DNA sequences in this sample translate to the same CDR3. The chain employs TRBV5-1 and TRBJ2-1; 9 bases map to TRBD2. CDR1 is SGHRS, CDR2 YFSETQ, per germline. This CDR3 comprises 16 residues. CDR3 residues: CASSLVATSGYNEQFF. The CDR3 DNA is TGCGCCAGCAGCTTGGTTGCGACTAGCGGCTACAACGAGCAGTTCTTC. Based on the CDR3 plus reference TRBV5-1 and TRBJ2-1, the full variable domain is KAGVTQTPRYLIKTRGQQVTLSCSPISGHRSVSWYQQTPGQGLQFLFEYFSETQRNKGNFPGRFSGRQFSNSRSEMNVSTLELGDSALYLCASSLVATSGYNEQFFGPGTRLTVL.

This sequence joins TRBV2 and TRBJ2-1; 12 bases agree with TRBD2. Germline assignment: CDR1 SNHLY and CDR2 FYNNEI. This CDR3 spans 15 amino acids. The trim removed 2 bases at V and 8 bases at J, leaving 4 bases unmatched. For the CDR3, the DNA is TGTGCCAGCAGTGAAACCGGACTAGCGGGATATGAGCAGTTCTTC. Protein: CASSETGLAGYEQFF. Full variable domain (outside the CDR3, taken from reference TRBV2 and TRBJ2-1): EPEVTQTPSHQVTQMGQEVILRCVPISNHLYFYWYRQILGQKVEFLVSFYNNEISEKSEIFDDQFSVERPDGSNFTLKIRSTKLEDSAMYFCASSETGLAGYEQFFGPGTRLTVL.

The rearrangement uses TRBV10-2 and TRBJ2-2; the match to TRBD2 covers 8 bases. J was trimmed by 1 base and V by 2 bases; bases with no gene match: 3. This CDR3 has 16 residues. Per germline, CDR1 WSHSY and CDR2 SAAADI. DNA for the CDR3: TGCGCCAGCAGTGAGCAGAGCGGGAGGAACACCGGGGAGCTGTTTTTT. This translates into CASSEQSGRNTGELFF.